Below, 3 T cell receptor beta chains from the same sample are listed, as sequenced in a study of control samples from healthy donors and cancer patients. Assay: immunoSEQ multiplex PCR; the TCRdb copy retains only in-frame clones and omits some. This table holds about 2,400 clones, around 98% found once. Sequenced sample: PBMCs. The receptor set was obtained from a man between 65 and 85 years old with head and neck cancer.

The chain combines TRBV7-9 with TRBJ2-5; D gene unclear. Germline V gives CDR1 SEHNR, CDR2 FQNEAQ (reference sequence). The germline V and J ends were trimmed by 2 bases and 2 bases, with 6 bases remaining between them. The CDR3 runs 13 residues. CDR3 in amino acids: CASSLRSQETQYF. The CDR3 nucleotides are TGTGCCAGCAGCTTAAGGTCTCAAGAGACCCAGTACTTC.

The J gene is TRBJ2-3, the V gene TRBV9; 11 nucleotides align to TRBD2. Germline CDR1 reads SGDLS; CDR2 reads YYNGEE. Germline trimming cut 0 bases from V and 0 bases from J; bases unmatched to any gene: 9. The CDR3 contains 19 residues. The CDR3 spells CASSVGLAGGRTSTDTQYF. CDR3 DNA: TGTGCCAGCAGCGTAGGTCTAGCGGGGGGTCGAACTAGCACAGATACGCAGTATTTT.

The V and J genes are TRBV19 and TRBJ1-1, with D uncertain. Germline V CDR1 and CDR2: LNHDA, SQIVND (reference sequence). This CDR3 is built from 15 residues. Trimming took off 5 bases at V and 1 base at J, with 14 bases between the two ends. The CDR3 here is CASSSEDGRNTEAFF. Written as DNA, the CDR3 is TGTGCCAGTAGTTCCGAGGACGGAAGGAACACTGAAGCTTTCTTT.